This T cell receptor beta chain was profiled in a study of cytomegalovirus exposure and HLA in healthy donors. Findings and caveats of the study: Researchers catalogued over 150 TCR beta chains as cytomegalovirus-associated.

The assay was immunoSEQ multiplex PCR, and TCRdb's table has in-frame clones only and misses some. The sample lists some 140,000 clones; 84% were seen once. The V segment lost 4 bases and the J segment 3 bases; nucleotides outside the gene matches: 5. In germline, CDR1 is SGHDT, CDR2 YYEEEE. The CDR3 covers 17 residues. Notes on this clone: Its antigen remains unknown.

The chain recombines TRBV5-6 with TRBJ2-2; 14 nucleotides match TRBD2. The sample comprised PBMCs. This TCR derives from a young woman in good health and CMV-seronegative. CDR3 bases: TGTGCCAGCAGCGGTTGGACTAGCGGGGGGTACACCGGGGAGCTGTTTTTT. This codes for CASSGWTSGGYTGELFF. The variable domain in full, completed from reference TRBV5-6 and TRBJ2-2, reads DAGVTQSPTHLIKTRGQQVTLRCSPKSGHDTVSWYQQALGQGPQFIFQYYEEEERQRGNFPDRFSGHQFPNYSSELNVNALLLGDSALYLCASSGWTSGGYTGELFFGEGSRLTVL.